This entry lists 21 T cell receptor beta chains sequenced from one sample in a study of T cells after yellow fever vaccination. TCRdb fed the 5' RACE reads into MiXCR, producing one record per CDR3 protein. The sample lists 350,000 to 450,000 distinct CDR3 sequences, approximately 18% seen once, with roughly a sixth in the top ten. Source: PBMCs, taken before the yellow fever booster vaccination. The receptors were sampled from a man between 18 and 35 years old who received the YFV17D yellow fever vaccine.

This clonotype was detected a few times. The chain carries TRBV5-6 and TRBJ1-6; D is ambiguous. Trimming stripped 5 bases from V and 8 bases from J, with 14 bases between. The germline CDR1 and CDR2 sequences are SGHDT and YYEEEE. This CDR3 contains 14 residues. As DNA, the CDR3 is TGTGCCAGCAGACTCCGGGGTATCGATTCACCCCTCCACTTT. It is translated as CASRLRGIDSPLHF.

This clonotype has just a few counts. The chain joins TRBV5-1 to TRBJ1-2; TRBD1 is a possible D gene (6 bases). From germline, CDR1 is SGHRS and CDR2 YFSETQ. V was clipped by 4 bases and J by 5 bases, with 18 bases between them. This CDR3 is built from 15 residues. In nucleotides, the CDR3 is TGCGCCAGCAGCCCCTCTCGGGGGCTTGGGTATGGCTACACCTTC. Its translation: CASSPSRGLGYGYTF.

This clonotype was observed a few times. The chain employs TRBV20-1 and TRBJ2-7; D might be TRBD2 (5 bases). The germline CDR1 and CDR2 sequences are DFQATT and SNEGSKA (reference sequence). The CDR3 runs 13 residues. Deletions cut 7 bases from V and 7 bases from J, with 20 bases between. CDR3 residues: CSVEGYVAEEQYF. CDR3 bases: TGCAGTGTCGAGGGCTACGTCGCCGAGGAGCAGTACTTC.

The V and J genes are TRBV5-4 and TRBJ2-1, with 9 nucleotides matching TRBD1. J gave up 4 bases and V 4 bases, and 9 bases lay outside the gene matches. Germline V gene sequence: CDR1 SGHNT, CDR2 YYREEE (reference sequence). The CDR3 has 16 amino acids. The CDR3 DNA reads TGTGCCAGCAGCCCCTGGACAGGGGAGGGGTACAATGAGCAGTTCTTC. Translated, it gives CASSPWTGEGYNEQFF.

This clonotype was seen ten or more times. J is TRBJ2-1 and V is TRBV18; the D is unclear. Germline V gene lookup returns CDR1 KGHSH and CDR2 LQKENI. Between the trimmed V and J ends, which lost 6 bases and 5 bases, there was a span of 17 bases. This CDR3 spans 15 amino acids. The CDR3 spells CASSPAVGYNNEQFF. The CDR3 DNA follows: TGTGCCAGCTCCCCCGCCGTCGGATACAACAATGAGCAGTTCTTC.

This clonotype came up many times. The V call is TRBV9, the J call TRBJ2-7; 7 positions match TRBD1. The CDR3 loop spans 12 amino acids. Trimming removed 8 bases from V and 1 base from J; junction bases left unmatched: 3. Germline V gives CDR1 SGDLS, CDR2 YYNGEE. The CDR3 nucleotides read TGTGCCAGACAGGGGCCTTCCTACGAGCAGTACTTC. It codes for CARQGPSYEQYF.

This clonotype was observed a few times. The chain has TRBV7-2 and TRBJ2-2; the D gene is possibly TRBD1 (5 bases). Germline V gene sequence: CDR1 SGHTA, CDR2 FQGNSA. V was shortened by 1 base and J by 7 bases, with 7 bases between the two germline ends. The CDR3 length is 13 residues. The CDR3 reads CASSLVGLGELFF. In DNA, the CDR3 is TGTGCCAGCAGCTTAGTGGGGCTCGGGGAGCTGTTTTTT.

This clonotype was picked up a small number of times. This chain joins TRBV20-1 and TRBJ1-2; 7 bases align to TRBD1. The CDR3 sequence is 19 residues long. After removal of 0 bases from V and 6 bases from J, the junction contained 22 bases not matched to a gene. Germline assignment: CDR1 DFQATT and CDR2 SNEGSKA (reference sequence). CDR3 residues: CSARDLQDREVLGDHGYTF. For the CDR3, the DNA is TGCAGTGCTAGAGACCTTCAAGACAGGGAAGTCCTCGGAGACCATGGCTACACCTTC.

This sequence joins TRBV12-3 or TRBV12-4 and TRBJ1-5, with unresolved D. This CDR3 spans 13 amino acids. The V gene lost 7 bases and the J gene lost 9 bases, with 16 bases spanning the gap. The CDR3 sequence: CASTLGRARPQHF. In DNA, the CDR3 is TGTGCCAGCACCCTGGGCCGGGCACGGCCCCAGCATTTT.

In DNA, the CDR3 is TGTGCCAGCAGAACTGGGGCCAACGTCCTGACTTTC. It encodes CASRTGANVLTF. The rearrangement joins TRBV25-1 to TRBJ2-6, with D unclear. The V gene lost 6 bases and the J gene lost 2 bases, with 2 bases spanning the gap. The CDR3 contains 12 residues. Germline loops: CDR1 MGHDK, CDR2 SYGVNS. Variable domain in full (rest from reference TRBV25-1 and TRBJ2-6): EADIYQTPRYLVIGTGKKITLECSQTMGHDKMYWYQQDPGMELHLIHYSYGVNSTEKGDLSSESTVSRIRTEHFPLTLESARPSHTSQYLCASRTGANVLTFGAGSRLTVL.

The chain carries TRBV29-1 and TRBJ1-1, with a tentative D call TRBD1 (5 bases). Germline V gives CDR1 SQVTM, CDR2 ANQGSEA. The length of the CDR3 is 12 residues. V was shortened by 6 bases and J by 5 bases, with 13 bases between the two germline ends. The DNA for the CDR3 is TGCAGCGTGACAGTGGGAAGGACTGAAGCTTTCTTT. Amino acids: CSVTVGRTEAFF.

This chain connects TRBV6-5 to TRBJ1-2; D remains unclear. Germline V CDR1 and CDR2: MNHEY, SVGAGI. CDR3 length: 17 residues. The V gene lost 3 bases and the J gene lost 0 bases, with 17 bases spanning the gap. The CDR3 loop is CASSYRAPRWSNYGYTF. The CDR3 nucleotides are TGTGCCAGCAGTTATAGGGCCCCTCGGTGGTCTAACTATGGCTACACCTTC.

This clonotype was counted a few times. V gene TRBV11-2 combines with J gene TRBJ2-4; D possibly corresponds to TRBD2 (6 bases). Germline-derived CDR1 and CDR2 are SGHAT and FQNNGV. V lost 5 bases to trimming and J lost 3 bases, with 14 bases between them. There are 15 residues in the CDR3. The CDR3 DNA is TGTGCCAGCAGCCGGATTCGGGGGATCAAAAACATTCAGTACTTC. It is translated as CASSRIRGIKNIQYF.

This clonotype was picked up a small number of times. The chain links TRBV4-2 to TRBJ1-5; D unresolved. CDR1 and CDR2 from the germline V gene are LGHNA and YNFKEQ. The germline V and J ends were trimmed by 1 base and 3 bases, with 10 bases remaining between them. CDR3 length: 15 amino acids. The CDR3 nucleotides read TGTGCCAGCAGCCAAGTTGCTGGATACAATCAGCCCCAGCATTTT. Translation gives CASSQVAGYNQPQHF.

The V call is TRBV7-8, the J call TRBJ2-1; no reliable D call. V was shortened by 2 bases and J by 7 bases, with 15 bases between the two germline ends. CDR1 is SGHVS and CDR2 is FQNEAQ in the germline V gene. CDR3 length: 15 residues. CDR3 protein: CASSLSVRLNNEQFF. The CDR3 DNA sequence: TGTGCCAGCAGCTTATCTGTGAGGTTAAATAATGAGCAGTTCTTC. Drawing the rest from reference TRBV7-8 and TRBJ2-1, the complete variable domain is GAGVSQSPRYKVAKRGQDVALRCDPISGHVSLFWYQQALGQGPEFLTYFQNEAQLDKSGLPSDRFFAERPEGSVSTLKIQRTQQEDSAVYLCASSLSVRLNNEQFFGPGTRLTVL.

V gene TRBV5-1 combines with J gene TRBJ2-2; D gene unclear. Looked up from germline, CDR1 is SGHRS and CDR2 is YFSETQ. The CDR3 runs 13 residues. V lost 3 bases and J 3 bases, leaving 6 bases between the germline ends. CDR3 DNA sequence: TGCGCCAGCAGCTCGATAGACACCGGGGAGCTGTTTTTT. It translates to CASSSIDTGELFF.

The J gene is TRBJ1-2, the V gene TRBV27; 8 nucleotides line up with TRBD1. The CDR3 consists of 14 residues. From germline, CDR1 is MNHEY and CDR2 SMNVEV (reference sequence). The junction had 5 bases not matched to a gene; V was cut back by 0 bases and J by 8 bases. CDR3 sequence reads: CASSLSGQVGGYTF. CDR3 bases: TGTGCCAGCAGTTTATCGGGACAGGTCGGCGGCTACACCTTC.

This chain joins TRBV5-4 and TRBJ1-1, with a possible D match to TRBD1 (5 bases). Trimming left V 1 base short and J 0 bases short, with 16 bases between. The CDR3 has 17 residues. The germline V gene encodes CDR1 SGHNT and CDR2 YYREEE (reference sequence). This CDR3 is CASSLPGDGDLNTEAFF. DNA of the CDR3: TGTGCCAGCAGCTTGCCTGGGGACGGCGACTTGAACACTGAAGCTTTCTTT.

This clonotype was counted only a few times. The chain couples TRBV5-4 to TRBJ2-6; unclear D gene. Trimming took off 0 bases at V and 0 bases at J, with 7 bases between the two ends. The CDR3 sequence is 16 residues long. Germline V gene sequence: CDR1 SGHNT, CDR2 YYREEE (reference sequence). The CDR3 DNA sequence: TGTGCCAGCAGCTTGGCAAGGGCCTCTGGGGCCAACGTCCTGACTTTC. It translates to CASSLARASGANVLTF.

The genes are TRBV4-3 and TRBJ1-1, with D possibly being TRBD1 (5 bases). Germline V CDR1 and CDR2: LGHNA, YSLEER. V lost 0 bases and J 4 bases, leaving 9 bases between the germline ends. This CDR3 is built from 14 residues. CDR3 nucleotide sequence: TGCGCCAGCAGCCAAGATGACAGACCCACTGAAGCTTTCTTT. Protein sequence: CASSQDDRPTEAFF.

The V and J genes are TRBV15 and TRBJ2-5; no firm D call. This CDR3 has 14 residues. V dropped 0 bases and J dropped 4 bases, with 9 bases sitting between them. From germline, CDR1 is LNHNV and CDR2 YYDKDF (reference sequence). The DNA for the CDR3 is TGTGCCACCAGCAGAGATCTGGTTGGAGAGACCCAGTACTTC. This codes for CATSRDLVGETQYF.